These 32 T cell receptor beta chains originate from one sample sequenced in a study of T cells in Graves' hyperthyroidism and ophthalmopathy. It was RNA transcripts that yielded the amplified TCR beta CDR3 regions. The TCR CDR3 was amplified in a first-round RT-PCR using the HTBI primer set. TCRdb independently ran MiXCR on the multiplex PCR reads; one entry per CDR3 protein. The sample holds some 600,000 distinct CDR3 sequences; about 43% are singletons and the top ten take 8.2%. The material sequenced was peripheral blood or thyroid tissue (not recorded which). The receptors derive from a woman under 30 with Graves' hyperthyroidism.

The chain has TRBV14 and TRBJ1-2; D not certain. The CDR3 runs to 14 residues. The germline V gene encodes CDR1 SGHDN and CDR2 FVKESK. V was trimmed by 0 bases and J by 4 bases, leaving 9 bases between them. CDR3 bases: TGTGCCAGCAGCCAAGAAGCGTTTGCCTATGGCTACACCTTC. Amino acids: CASSQEAFAYGYTF.

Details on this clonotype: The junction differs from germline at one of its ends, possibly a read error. The CDR3 DNA is TGTGCCAGCAGTTCAGGACCTCTTCTCTATGGCTACACCTTC. Its translation: CASSSGPLLYGYTF. J is TRBJ1-2 and V is TRBV10-3; D unclear. In germline, CDR1 is ENHRY, CDR2 SYGVKD. CDR3 length equals 14 residues.

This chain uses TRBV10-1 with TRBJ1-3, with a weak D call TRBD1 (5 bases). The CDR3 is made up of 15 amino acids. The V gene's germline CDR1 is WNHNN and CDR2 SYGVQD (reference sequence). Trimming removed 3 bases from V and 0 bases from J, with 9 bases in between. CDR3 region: CASSDGGTSGNTIYF. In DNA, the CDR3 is TGCGCCAGCAGTGACGGCGGGACCTCTGGAAACACCATATATTTT.

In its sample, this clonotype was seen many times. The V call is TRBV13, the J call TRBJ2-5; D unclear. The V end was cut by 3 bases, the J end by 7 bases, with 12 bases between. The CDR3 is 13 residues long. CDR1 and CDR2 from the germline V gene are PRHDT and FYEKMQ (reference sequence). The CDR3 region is CASSLPADATQYF. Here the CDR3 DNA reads TGTGCCAGCAGCTTGCCAGCTGACGCGACCCAGTACTTC.

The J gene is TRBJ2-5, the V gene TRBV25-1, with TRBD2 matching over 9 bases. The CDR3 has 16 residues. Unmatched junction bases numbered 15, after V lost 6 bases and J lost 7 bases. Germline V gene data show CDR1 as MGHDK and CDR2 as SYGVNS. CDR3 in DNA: TGTGCCAGCAGCTTAGGGGCTAGCGGGGACGGTGCGACCCAGTACTTC. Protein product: CASSLGASGDGATQYF.

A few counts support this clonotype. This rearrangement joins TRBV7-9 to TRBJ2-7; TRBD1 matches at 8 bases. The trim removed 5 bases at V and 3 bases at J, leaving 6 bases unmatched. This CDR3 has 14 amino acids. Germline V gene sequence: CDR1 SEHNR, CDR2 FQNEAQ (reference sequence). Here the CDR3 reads CASSPRQGNYEQYF. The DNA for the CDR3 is TGTGCCAGCAGCCCCCGACAGGGGAACTACGAGCAGTACTTC.

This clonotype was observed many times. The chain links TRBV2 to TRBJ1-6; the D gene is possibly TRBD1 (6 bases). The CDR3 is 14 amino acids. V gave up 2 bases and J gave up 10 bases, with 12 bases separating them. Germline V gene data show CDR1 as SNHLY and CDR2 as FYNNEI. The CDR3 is CASSERTEQSPLHF. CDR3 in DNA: TGTGCCAGCAGTGAAAGGACAGAGCAATCACCCCTCCACTTT.

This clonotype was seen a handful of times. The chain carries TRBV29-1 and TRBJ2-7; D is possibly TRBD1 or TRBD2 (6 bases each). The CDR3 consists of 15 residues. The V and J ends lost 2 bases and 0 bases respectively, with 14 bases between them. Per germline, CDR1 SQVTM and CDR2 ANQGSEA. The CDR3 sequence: CSVETGAGHSYEQYF. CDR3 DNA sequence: TGCAGCGTTGAAACGGGGGCGGGCCACTCCTACGAGCAGTACTTC.

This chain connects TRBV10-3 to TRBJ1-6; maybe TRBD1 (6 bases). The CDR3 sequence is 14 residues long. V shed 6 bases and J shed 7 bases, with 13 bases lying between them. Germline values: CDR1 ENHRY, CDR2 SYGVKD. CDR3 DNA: TGTGCCATCAGGGACAGTCCCAGGAATTCACCCCTCCACTTT. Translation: CAIRDSPRNSPLHF.

The CDR3 nucleotides read TGTGCCAGCAGCTTGGAGGGGGCAGGGAGTAACTATGGCTACACCTTC. It encodes CASSLEGAGSNYGYTF. V and J are TRBV5-5 and TRBJ1-2, with 7 bases aligning to TRBD1. The V and J ends lost 0 bases and 1 base, in that order; junction bases with no gene match: 6. This CDR3 has 16 amino acids. CDR1 and CDR2 from the germline V gene are SGHKS and YYEKEE (reference sequence).

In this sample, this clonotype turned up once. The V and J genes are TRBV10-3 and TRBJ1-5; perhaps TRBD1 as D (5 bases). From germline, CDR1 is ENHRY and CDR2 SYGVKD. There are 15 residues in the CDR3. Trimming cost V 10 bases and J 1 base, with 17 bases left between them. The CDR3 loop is CATAGTTVSNQPQHF. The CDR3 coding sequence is TGTGCCACCGCAGGTACGACAGTGAGCAATCAGCCCCAGCATTTT.

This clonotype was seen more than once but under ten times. CDR3 residues: CATLSDSSYEQYF. In nucleotides, the CDR3 is TGTGCCACTCTGTCGGACAGCTCCTACGAGCAGTACTTC. The chain links TRBV15 to TRBJ2-7; possibly TRBD1 for D (6 bases). V lost 9 bases and J lost 0, with 12 bases in between. The CDR3 is made up of 13 amino acids. Per the germline V gene, CDR1 is LNHNV and CDR2 is YYDKDF (reference sequence).

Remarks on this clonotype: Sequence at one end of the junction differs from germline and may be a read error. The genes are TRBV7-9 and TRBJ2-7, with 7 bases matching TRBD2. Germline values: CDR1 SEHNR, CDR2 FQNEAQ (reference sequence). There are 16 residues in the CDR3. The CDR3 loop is CASSQGGGLGVYEQYF. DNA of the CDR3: TGCGCCAGCAGCCAAGGAGGCGGACTAGGTGTATACGAGCAGTACTTC.

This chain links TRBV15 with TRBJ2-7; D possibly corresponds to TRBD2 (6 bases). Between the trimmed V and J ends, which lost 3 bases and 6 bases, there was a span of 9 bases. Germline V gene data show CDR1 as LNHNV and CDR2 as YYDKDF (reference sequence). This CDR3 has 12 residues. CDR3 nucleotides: TGTGCCACCAGCAGGAAGCGGGTCGAGCAGTACTTC. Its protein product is CATSRKRVEQYF.

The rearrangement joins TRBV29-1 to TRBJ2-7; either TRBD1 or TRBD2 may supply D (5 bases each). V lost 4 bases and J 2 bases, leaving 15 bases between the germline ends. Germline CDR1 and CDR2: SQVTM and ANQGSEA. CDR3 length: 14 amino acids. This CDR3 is CSVGSPVGAYEQYF. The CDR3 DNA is TGCAGCGTTGGAAGCCCAGTGGGGGCCTACGAGCAGTACTTC.

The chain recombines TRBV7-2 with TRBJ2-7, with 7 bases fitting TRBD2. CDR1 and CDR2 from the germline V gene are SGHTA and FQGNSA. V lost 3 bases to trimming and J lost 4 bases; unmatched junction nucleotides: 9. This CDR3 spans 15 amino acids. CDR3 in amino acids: CASSLGGGSTYEQYF. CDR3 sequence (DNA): TGTGCCAGCAGCTTGGGCGGCGGGAGTACTTACGAGCAGTACTTC.

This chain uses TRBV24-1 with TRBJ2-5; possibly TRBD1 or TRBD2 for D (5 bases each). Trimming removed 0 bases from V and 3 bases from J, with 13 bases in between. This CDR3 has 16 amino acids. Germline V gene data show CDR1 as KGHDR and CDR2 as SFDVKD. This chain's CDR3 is CATSDLAGTAEETQYF. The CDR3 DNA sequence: TGTGCCACCAGTGATTTGGCCGGGACGGCGGAAGAGACCCAGTACTTC.

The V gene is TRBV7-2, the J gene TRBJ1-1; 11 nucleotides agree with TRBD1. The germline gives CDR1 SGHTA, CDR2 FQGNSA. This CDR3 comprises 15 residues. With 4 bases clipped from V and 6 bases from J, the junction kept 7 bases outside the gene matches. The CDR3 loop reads CASSSPGQGESEAFF. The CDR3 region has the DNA TGTGCCAGCAGCTCTCCGGGACAGGGGGAATCTGAAGCTTTCTTT.

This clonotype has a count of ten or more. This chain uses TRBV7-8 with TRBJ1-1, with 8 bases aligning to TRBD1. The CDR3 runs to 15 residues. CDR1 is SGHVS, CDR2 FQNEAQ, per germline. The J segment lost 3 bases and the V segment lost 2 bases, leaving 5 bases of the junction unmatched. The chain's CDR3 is CASSLLTGDDTEAFF. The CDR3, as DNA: TGTGCCAGCAGCTTATTGACAGGGGACGACACTGAAGCTTTCTTT.

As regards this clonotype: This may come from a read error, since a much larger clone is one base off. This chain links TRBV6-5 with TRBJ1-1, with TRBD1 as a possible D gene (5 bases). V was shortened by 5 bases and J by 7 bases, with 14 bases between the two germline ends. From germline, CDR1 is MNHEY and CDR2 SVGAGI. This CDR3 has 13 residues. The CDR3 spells CASSEGTDFEAFF. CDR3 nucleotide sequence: TGTGCCAGCAGTGAAGGGACGGACTTTGAAGCTTTCTTT.

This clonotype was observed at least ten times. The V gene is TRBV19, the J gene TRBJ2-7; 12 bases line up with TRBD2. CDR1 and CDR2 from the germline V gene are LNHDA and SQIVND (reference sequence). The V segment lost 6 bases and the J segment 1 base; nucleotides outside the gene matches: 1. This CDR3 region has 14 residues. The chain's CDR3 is CASRTSGSSYEQYF. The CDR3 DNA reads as TGTGCCAGTAGGACTAGCGGGAGTTCCTACGAGCAGTACTTC.

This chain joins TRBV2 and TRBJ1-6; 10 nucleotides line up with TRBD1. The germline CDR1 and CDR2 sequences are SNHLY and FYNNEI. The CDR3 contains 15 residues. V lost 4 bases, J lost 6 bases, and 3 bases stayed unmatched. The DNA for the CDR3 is TGTGCCAGCAGTGGCGGGACAGGGGCTAATTCACCCCTCCACTTT. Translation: CASSGGTGANSPLHF.

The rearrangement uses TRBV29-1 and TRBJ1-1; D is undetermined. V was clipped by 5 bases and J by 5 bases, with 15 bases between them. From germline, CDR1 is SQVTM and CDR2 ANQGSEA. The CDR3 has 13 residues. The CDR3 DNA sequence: TGCAGCGTTACTCGTGGGAAGGAGACTGAAGCTTTCTTT. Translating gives CSVTRGKETEAFF.

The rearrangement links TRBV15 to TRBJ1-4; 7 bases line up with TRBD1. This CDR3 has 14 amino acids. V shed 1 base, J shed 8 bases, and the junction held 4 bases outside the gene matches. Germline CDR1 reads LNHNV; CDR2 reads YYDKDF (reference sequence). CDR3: CATSRGTGLEKLFF. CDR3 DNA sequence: TGTGCCACCAGCAGAGGGACAGGTTTGGAAAAACTGTTTTTT. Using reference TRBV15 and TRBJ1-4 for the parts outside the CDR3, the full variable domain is DAMVIQNPRYQVTQFGKPVTLSCSQTLNHNVMYWYQQKSSQAPKLLFHYYDKDFNNEADTPDNFQSRRPNTSFCFLDIRSPGLGDTAMYLCATSRGTGLEKLFFGSGTQLSVL.

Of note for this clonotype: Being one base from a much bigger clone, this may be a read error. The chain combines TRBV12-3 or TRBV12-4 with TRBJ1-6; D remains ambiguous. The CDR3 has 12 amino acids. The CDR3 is CAISSRGSPLHF. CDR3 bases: TGTGCCATCAGTTCGAGAGGATCACCCCTCCACTTT.

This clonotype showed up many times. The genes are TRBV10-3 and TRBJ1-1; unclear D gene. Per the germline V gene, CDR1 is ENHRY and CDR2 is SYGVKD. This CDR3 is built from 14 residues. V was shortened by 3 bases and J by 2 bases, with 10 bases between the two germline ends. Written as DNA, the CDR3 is TGTGCCATCAGTGATCAGGACGTAAACACTGAAGCTTTCTTT. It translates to CAISDQDVNTEAFF.

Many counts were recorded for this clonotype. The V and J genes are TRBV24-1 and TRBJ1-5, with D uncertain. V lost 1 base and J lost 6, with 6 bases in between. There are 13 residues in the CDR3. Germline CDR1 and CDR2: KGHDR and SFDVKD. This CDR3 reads CATSDFTGQPQHF. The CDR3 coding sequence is TGTGCCACCAGTGATTTTACCGGTCAGCCCCAGCATTTT.

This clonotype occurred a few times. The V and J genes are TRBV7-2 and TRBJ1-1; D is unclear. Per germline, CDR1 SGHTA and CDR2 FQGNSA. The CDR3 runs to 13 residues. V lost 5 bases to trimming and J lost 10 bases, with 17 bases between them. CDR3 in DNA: TGTGCCAGCAGCCAAGGCGGTGGAGGCCCAGCTTTCTTT. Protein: CASSQGGGGPAFF.

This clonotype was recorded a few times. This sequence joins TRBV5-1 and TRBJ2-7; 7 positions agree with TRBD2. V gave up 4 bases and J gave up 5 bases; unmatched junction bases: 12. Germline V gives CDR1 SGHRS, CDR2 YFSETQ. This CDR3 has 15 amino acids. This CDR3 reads CASSPAGLEHHEQYF. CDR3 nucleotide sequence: TGCGCCAGCAGCCCAGCGGGACTGGAACACCACGAGCAGTACTTC.

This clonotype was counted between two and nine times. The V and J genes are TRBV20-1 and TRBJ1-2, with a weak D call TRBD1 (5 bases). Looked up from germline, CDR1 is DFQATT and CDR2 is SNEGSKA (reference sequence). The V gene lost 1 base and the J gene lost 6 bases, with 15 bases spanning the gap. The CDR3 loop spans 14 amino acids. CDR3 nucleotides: TGCAGTGCTAGAGTCTGGGCGGGGCAGGATGGCTACACCTTC. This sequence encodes CSARVWAGQDGYTF.

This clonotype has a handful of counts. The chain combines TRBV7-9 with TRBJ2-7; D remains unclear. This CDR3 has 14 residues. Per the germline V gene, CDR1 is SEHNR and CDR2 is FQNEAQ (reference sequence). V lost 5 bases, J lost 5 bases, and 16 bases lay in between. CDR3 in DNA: TGTGCCAGCAGCCAAGAAGGTGGTTCGAACGAGCAGTACTTC. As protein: CASSQEGGSNEQYF.

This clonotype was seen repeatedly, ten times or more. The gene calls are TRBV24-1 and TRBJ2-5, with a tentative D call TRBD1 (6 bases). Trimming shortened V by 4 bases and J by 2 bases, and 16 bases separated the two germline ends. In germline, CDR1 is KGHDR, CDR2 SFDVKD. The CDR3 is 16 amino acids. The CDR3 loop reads CATSDMTGTQQETQYF. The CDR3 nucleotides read TGTGCCACCAGTGACATGACCGGGACACAACAAGAGACCCAGTACTTC.